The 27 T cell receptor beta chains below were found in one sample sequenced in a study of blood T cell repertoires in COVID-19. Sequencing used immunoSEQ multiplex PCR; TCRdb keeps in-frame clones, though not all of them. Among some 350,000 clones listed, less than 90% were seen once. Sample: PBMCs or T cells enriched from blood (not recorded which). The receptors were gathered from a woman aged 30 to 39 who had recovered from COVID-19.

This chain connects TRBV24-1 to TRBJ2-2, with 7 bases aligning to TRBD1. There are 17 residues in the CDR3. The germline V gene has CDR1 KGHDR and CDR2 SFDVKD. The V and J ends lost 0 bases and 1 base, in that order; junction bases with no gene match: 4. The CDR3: CATSDLTRQGNTGELFF. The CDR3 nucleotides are TGTGCCACCAGTGATTTGACGCGACAGGGGAACACCGGGGAGCTGTTTTTT.

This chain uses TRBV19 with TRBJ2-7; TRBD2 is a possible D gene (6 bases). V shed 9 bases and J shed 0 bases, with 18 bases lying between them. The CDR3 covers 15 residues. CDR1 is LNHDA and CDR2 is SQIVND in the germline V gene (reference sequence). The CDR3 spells CASSVAEGSSYEQYF. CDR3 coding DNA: TGTGCCAGCTCGGTCGCGGAGGGCAGCTCCTACGAGCAGTACTTC. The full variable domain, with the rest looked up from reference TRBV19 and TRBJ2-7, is DGGITQSPKYLFRKEGQNVTLSCEQNLNHDAMYWYRQDPGQGLRLIYYSQIVNDFQKGDIAEGYSVSREKKESFPLTVTSAQKNPTAFYLCASSVAEGSSYEQYFGPGTRLTVT.

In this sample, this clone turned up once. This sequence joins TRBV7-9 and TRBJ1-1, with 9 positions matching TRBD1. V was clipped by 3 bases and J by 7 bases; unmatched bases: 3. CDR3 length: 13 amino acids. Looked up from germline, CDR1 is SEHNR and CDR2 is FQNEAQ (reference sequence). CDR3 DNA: TGTGCCAGCAGCTTGCGGGGACAGGGTGAAGCTTTCTTT. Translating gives CASSLRGQGEAFF.

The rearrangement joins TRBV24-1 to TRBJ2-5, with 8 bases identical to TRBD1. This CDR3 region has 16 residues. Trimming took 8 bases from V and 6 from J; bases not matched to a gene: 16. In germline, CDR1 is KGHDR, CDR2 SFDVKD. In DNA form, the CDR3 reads TGTGCCACCAAACCTGTCAGGGGGCCAGTAGCAAAGACCCAGTACTTC. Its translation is CATKPVRGPVAKTQYF.

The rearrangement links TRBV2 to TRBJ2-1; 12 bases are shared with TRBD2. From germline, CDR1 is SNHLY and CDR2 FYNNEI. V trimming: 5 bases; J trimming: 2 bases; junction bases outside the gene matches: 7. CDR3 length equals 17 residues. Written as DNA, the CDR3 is TGTGCCAGCAGTAACCCTAGCGGGGGGGCGACCTACAATGAGCAGTTCTTC. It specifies CASSNPSGGATYNEQFF.

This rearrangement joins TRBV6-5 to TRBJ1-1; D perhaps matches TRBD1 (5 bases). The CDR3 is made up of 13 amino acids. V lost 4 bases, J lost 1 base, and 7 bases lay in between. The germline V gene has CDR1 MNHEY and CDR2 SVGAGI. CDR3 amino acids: CASSSGQNTEAFF. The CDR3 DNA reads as TGTGCCAGCAGTTCCGGACAGAACACTGAAGCTTTCTTT.

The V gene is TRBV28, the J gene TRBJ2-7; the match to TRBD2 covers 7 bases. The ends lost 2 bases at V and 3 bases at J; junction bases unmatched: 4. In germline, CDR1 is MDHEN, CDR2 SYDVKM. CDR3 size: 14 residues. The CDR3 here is CASSLAGVIYEQYF. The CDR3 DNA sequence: TGTGCCAGCAGTTTAGCGGGAGTGATCTACGAGCAGTACTTC. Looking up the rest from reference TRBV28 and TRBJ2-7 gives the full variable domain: DVKVTQSSRYLVKRTGEKVFLECVQDMDHENMFWYRQDPGLGLRLIYFSYDVKMKEKGDIPEGYSVSREKKERFSLILESASTNQTSMYLCASSLAGVIYEQYFGPGTRLTVT.

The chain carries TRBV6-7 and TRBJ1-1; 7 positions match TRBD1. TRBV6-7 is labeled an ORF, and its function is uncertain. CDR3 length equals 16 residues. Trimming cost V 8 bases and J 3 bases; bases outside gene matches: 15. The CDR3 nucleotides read TGTGCCAGCGGCCGACAGGGTAGCCTCGGGGACACTGAAGCTTTCTTT. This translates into CASGRQGSLGDTEAFF.

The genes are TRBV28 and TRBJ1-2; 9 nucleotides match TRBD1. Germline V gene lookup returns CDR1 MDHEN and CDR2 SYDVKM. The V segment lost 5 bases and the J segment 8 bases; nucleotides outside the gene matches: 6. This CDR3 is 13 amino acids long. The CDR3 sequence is CASSQGQGDGYTF. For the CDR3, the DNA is TGTGCCAGCAGTCAGGGACAGGGAGACGGCTACACCTTC.

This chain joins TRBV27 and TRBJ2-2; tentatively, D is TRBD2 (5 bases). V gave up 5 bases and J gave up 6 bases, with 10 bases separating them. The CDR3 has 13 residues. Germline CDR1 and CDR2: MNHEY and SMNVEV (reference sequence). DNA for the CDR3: TGTGCCAGCAGTATCAACGGGGCCGGGGAGCTGTTTTTT. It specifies CASSINGAGELFF.

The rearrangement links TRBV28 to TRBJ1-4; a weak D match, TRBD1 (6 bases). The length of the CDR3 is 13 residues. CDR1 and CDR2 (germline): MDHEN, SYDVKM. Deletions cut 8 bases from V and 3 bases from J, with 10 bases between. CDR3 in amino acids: CASLRQANEKLFF. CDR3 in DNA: TGTGCCAGCTTAAGACAGGCTAATGAAAAACTGTTTTTT.

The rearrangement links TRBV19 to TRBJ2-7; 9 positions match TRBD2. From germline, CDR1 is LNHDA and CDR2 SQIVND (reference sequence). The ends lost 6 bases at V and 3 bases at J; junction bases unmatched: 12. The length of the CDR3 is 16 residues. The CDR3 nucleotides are TGTGCCAGTAGCCCTCTAGGGCTAGCGGGAAGCTACGAGCAGTACTTC. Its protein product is CASSPLGLAGSYEQYF.

CDR3 bases: TGTGCCAGCAGTTACCGAGAGGGGGCCTCCTACAATGAGCAGTTCTTC. Translating gives CASSYREGASYNEQFF. This rearrangement joins TRBV6-5 to TRBJ2-1; 7 bases are a match to TRBD1. V shed 2 bases and J 0 bases; nucleotides not matched to a gene: 4. The CDR3 is made up of 16 amino acids. The germline gives CDR1 MNHEY, CDR2 SVGAGI.

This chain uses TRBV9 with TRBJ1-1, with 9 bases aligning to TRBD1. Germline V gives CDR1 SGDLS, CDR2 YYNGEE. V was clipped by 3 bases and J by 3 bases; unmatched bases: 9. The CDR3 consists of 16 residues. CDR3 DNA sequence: TGTGCCAGCAGCGAAGAAGGGGACAGGGTCGACACTGAAGCTTTCTTT. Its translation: CASSEEGDRVDTEAFF.

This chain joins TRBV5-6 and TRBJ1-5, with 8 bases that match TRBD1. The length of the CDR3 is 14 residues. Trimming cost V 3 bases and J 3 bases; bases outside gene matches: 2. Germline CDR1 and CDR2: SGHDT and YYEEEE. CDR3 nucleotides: TGTGCCAGCAGCTCGACAGGGGACAATCAGCCCCAGCATTTT. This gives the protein CASSSTGDNQPQHF.

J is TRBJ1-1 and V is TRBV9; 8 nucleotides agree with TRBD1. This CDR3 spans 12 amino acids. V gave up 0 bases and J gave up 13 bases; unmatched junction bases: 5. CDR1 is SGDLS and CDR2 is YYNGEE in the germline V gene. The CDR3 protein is CASSVGDRPIFF. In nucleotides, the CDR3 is TGTGCCAGCAGCGTAGGGGACAGGCCAATTTTCTTT.

The CDR3, as DNA: TGTGCCAGCAGCGTAGGAGGGTCTAATGAAAAACTGTTTTTT. Translation: CASSVGGSNEKLFF. V usage is TRBV9 and J usage is TRBJ1-4; no clear D. The V end lost 0 bases, the J end lost 3 bases, and 6 bases lay between the germline ends. The CDR3 sequence is 14 residues long. Germline CDR1 is SGDLS and CDR2 is YYNGEE. Full variable domain (rest looked up from reference TRBV9 and TRBJ1-4): DSGVTQTPKHLITATGQRVTLRCSPRSGDLSVYWYQQSLDQGLQFLIQYYNGEERAKGNILERFSAQQFPDLHSELNLSSLELGDSALYFCASSVGGSNEKLFFGSGTQLSVL.

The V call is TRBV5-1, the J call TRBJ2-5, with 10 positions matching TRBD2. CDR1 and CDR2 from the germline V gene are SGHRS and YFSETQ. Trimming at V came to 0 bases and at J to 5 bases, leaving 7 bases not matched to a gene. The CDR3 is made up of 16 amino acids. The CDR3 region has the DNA TGCGCCAGCAGCTTGGGGGTAGCGGGGGGCATGGAGACCCAGTACTTC. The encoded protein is CASSLGVAGGMETQYF.

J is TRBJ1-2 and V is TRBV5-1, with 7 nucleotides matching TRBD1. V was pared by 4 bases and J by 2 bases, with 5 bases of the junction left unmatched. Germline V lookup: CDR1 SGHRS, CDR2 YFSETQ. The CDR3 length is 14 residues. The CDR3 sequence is CASSKGDRNYGYTF. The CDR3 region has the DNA TGCGCCAGCAGCAAGGGGGACAGAAACTATGGCTACACCTTC.

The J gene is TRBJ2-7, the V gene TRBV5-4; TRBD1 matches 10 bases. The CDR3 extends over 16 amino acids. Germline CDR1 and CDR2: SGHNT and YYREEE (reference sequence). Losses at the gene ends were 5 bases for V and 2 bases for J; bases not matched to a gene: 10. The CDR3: CASSKKPGTGAYEQYF. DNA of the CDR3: TGTGCCAGCAGTAAAAAACCCGGGACAGGGGCCTACGAGCAGTACTTC.

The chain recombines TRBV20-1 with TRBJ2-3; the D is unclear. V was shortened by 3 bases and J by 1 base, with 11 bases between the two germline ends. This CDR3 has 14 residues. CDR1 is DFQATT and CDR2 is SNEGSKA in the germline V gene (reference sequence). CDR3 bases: TGCAGTGCTAGTTTAGTGAGAGGCACAGATACGCAGTATTTT. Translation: CSASLVRGTDTQYF.

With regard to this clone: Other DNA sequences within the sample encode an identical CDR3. As DNA, the CDR3 is TGTGCCAGTAGTGCGACAGGGGGCAATCAGCCCCAGCATTTT. Its protein is CASSATGGNQPQHF. This chain joins TRBV19 and TRBJ1-5; 8 nucleotides match TRBD1. Looked up from germline, CDR1 is LNHDA and CDR2 is SQIVND (reference sequence). The V and J ends lost 5 bases and 2 bases, in that order; junction bases with no gene match: 2. The CDR3 totals 14 residues.

The CDR3 nucleotides read TGCGCCAGCAGGCGGGGCTGGGGCACTGAAGCTTTCTTT. Its protein product is CASRRGWGTEAFF. J is TRBJ1-1 and V is TRBV5-1, with a weak D call TRBD1 (5 bases). CDR1 and CDR2 (germline): SGHRS, YFSETQ. With 5 bases removed from V and 4 bases from J, the gap between germline ends came to 12 bases. CDR3 size: 13 residues.

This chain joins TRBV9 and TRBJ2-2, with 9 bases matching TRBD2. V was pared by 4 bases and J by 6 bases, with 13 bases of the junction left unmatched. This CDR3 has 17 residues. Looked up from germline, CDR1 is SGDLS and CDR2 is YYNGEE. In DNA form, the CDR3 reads TGTGCCAGCAGCTCCCCCGGGGTAGCGGGAGAGGCCGGGGAGCTGTTTTTT. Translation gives CASSSPGVAGEAGELFF.

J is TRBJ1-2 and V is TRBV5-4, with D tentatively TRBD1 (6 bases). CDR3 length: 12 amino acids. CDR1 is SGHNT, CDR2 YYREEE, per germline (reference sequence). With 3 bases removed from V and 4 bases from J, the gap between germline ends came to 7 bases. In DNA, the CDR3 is TGTGCCAGCAGCTCGGACAGCTATGGCTACACCTTC. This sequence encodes CASSSDSYGYTF. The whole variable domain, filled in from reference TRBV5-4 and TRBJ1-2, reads ETGVTQSPTHLIKTRGQQVTLRCSSQSGHNTVSWYQQALGQGPQFIFQYYREEENGRGNFPPRFSGLQFPNYSSELNVNALELDDSALYLCASSSDSYGYTFGSGTRLTVV.

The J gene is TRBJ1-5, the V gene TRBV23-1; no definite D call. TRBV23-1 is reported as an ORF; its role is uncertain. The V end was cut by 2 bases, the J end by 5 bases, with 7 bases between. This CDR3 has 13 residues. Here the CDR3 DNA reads TGCGCCAGCAGTCAACACGGAGATCAGCCCCAGCATTTT. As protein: CASSQHGDQPQHF.

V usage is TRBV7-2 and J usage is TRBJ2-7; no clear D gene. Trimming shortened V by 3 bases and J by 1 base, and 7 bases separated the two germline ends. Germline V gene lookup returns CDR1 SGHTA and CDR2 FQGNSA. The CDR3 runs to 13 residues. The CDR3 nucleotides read TGTGCCAGCAGCTTTTCGGAGTCCTACGAGCAGTACTTC. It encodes CASSFSESYEQYF.